The 3 T cell receptor beta chains presented below share a single source sample, sequenced in a study of metastatic and nonmetastatic thyroid tumors. Ahead of thyroid surgery, no patient had received treatment of any kind. TCRdb used MiXCR to call clones anew from the PCR reads. This repertoire shows roughly 25,000 clones, around 25% found once; its top ten account for more than 10%. The sequenced sample was tumor tissue. The receptors stem from a male donor with papillary thyroid cancer or a benign thyroid nodule (not recorded which). Some clones in this sample may be carry-over from other donors' samples.

V gene TRBV4-1 combines with J gene TRBJ2-7, with 7 bases aligning to TRBD2. V shed 2 bases, J shed 0 bases, and the junction held 10 bases outside the gene matches. The CDR3 has 17 residues. Germline CDR1 and CDR2: MGHRA and YSYEKL. The CDR3 DNA reads as TGCGCCAGCAGCCAATTCTTTCAGAGCGGGAACTCCTACGAGCAGTACTTC. This translates into CASSQFFQSGNSYEQYF.

In its sample, this clone was seen a few times. The gene calls are TRBV29-1 and TRBJ2-7; tentative D call: TRBD2 (5 bases). From germline, CDR1 is SQVTM and CDR2 ANQGSEA. The CDR3 has 11 amino acids. The V and J ends lost 5 bases and 1 base respectively, with 6 bases between them. The CDR3: CSVRGSYEQYF. In DNA, the CDR3 is TGCAGCGTTCGGGGTTCCTACGAGCAGTACTTC.

This chain uses TRBV11-2 with TRBJ2-5; TRBD1 might be the D (6 bases). In germline, CDR1 is SGHAT, CDR2 FQNNGV. Trimming left V 5 bases short and J 5 bases short, with 15 bases between. The CDR3 is made up of 14 amino acids. The CDR3 nucleotides read TGTGCCAGCAGCGTACAGGGTGGAGAGGAGACCCAGTACTTC. Translated, it gives CASSVQGGEETQYF. Drawing the rest from reference TRBV11-2 and TRBJ2-5, the complete variable domain is EAGVAQSPRYKIIEKRQSVAFWCNPISGHATLYWYQQILGQGPKLLIQFQNNGVVDDSQLPKDRFSAERLKGVDSTLKIQPAKLEDSAVYLCASSVQGGEETQYFGPGTRLLVL.